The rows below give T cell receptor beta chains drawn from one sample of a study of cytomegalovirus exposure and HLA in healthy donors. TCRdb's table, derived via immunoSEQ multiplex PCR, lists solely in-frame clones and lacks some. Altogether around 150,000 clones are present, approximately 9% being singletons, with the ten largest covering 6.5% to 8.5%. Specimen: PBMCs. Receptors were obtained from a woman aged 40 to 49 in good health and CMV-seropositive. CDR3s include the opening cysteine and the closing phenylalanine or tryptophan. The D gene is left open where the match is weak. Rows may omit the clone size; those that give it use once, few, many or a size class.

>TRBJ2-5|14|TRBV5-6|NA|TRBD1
CASSSGQGGETQYF
TGTGCCAGCAGCTCCGGACAGGGTGGAGAGACCCAGTACTTC
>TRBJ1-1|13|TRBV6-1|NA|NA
CASSATGNTEAFF
TGTGCCAGCAGTGCAACAGGTAACACTGAAGCTTTCTTT
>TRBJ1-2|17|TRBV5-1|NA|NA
CASSFSPGSGSNYGYTF
TGCGCCAGCAGCTTTAGTCCAGGATCGGGATCCAACTATGGCTACACCTTC
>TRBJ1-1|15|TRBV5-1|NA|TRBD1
CASSLAPGGKTEAFF
TGCGCCAGCAGCTTGGCCCCAGGGGGCAAAACTGAAGCTTTCTTT
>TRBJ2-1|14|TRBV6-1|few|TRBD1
CASSRGGGYNEQFF
TGTGCCAGCAGTAGAGGGGGCGGCTACAATGAGCAGTTCTTC
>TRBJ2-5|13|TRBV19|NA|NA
CASRQTSQETQYF
TGTGCCAGTCGACAGACATCTCAAGAGACCCAGTACTTC
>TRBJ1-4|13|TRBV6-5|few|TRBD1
CASRGQGSEKLFF
TGTGCCAGCAGGGGACAGGGGAGTGAAAAACTGTTTTTT
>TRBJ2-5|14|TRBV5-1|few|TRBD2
CASSPSGGQETQYF
TGCGCCAGCAGTCCCAGCGGGGGGCAGGAGACCCAGTACTTC
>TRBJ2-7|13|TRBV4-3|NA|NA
CASSQGNRGEQYF
TGCGCCAGCAGCCAAGGTAATAGGGGAGAGCAGTACTTC
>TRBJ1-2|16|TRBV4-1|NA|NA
CASSQGGVGVNYGYTF
TGCGCCAGCAGCCAAGGTGGGGTCGGGGTAAACTATGGCTACACCTTC
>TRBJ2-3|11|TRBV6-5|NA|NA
CASSYRDTQYF
TGTGCCAGCAGTTATAGAGATACGCAGTATTTT
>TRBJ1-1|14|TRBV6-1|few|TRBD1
CASSRQGVNTEAFF
TGTGCCAGCAGTCGACAGGGGGTCAACACTGAAGCTTTCTTT
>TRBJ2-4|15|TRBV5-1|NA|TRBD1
CASSLGDRVGNIQYF
TGCGCCAGCAGCTTGGGGGACAGGGTTGGAAACATTCAGTACTTC
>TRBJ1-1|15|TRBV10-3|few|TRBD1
CAISAQRQGTTEAFF
TGTGCCATCAGTGCGCAAAGACAGGGGACTACTGAAGCTTTCTTT
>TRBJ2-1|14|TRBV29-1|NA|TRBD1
CSGGPGQGFGEQFF
TGCAGCGGGGGCCCGGGACAGGGTTTCGGTGAGCAGTTCTTC
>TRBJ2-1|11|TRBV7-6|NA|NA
CASGRGNEQFF
TGTGCCAGCGGCAGGGGCAATGAGCAGTTCTTC
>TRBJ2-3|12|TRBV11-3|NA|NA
CASSSFADTQYF
TGTGCCAGCAGCTCTTTTGCAGATACGCAGTATTTT
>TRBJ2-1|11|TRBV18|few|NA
CASLQRNEQFF
TGTGCCAGCCTACAGAGAAATGAGCAGTTCTTC
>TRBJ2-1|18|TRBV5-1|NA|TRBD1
CASSLGALGQGIYNEQFF
TGCGCCAGCAGCTTGGGAGCTCTTGGACAGGGGATTTACAATGAGCAGTTCTTC
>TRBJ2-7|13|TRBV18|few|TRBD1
CASSPGTAYEQYF
TGTGCCAGCTCTCCAGGGACAGCCTACGAGCAGTACTTC
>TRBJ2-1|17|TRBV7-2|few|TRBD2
CASSLGIAGGNYNEQFF
TGTGCCAGCAGCCTCGGGATAGCGGGGGGCAACTACAATGAGCAGTTCTTC
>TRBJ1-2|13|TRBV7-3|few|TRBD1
CASSPGQAGGYTF
TGTGCCAGCAGCCCTGGACAGGCGGGCGGCTACACCTTC
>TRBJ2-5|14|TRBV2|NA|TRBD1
CAGSIQGPGETQYF
TGTGCCGGCAGTATACAGGGGCCTGGGGAGACCCAGTACTTC
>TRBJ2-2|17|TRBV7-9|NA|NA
CASSSSTWQLNTGELFF
TGTGCCAGCAGCTCGTCAACCTGGCAGTTGAACACCGGGGAGCTGTTTTTT
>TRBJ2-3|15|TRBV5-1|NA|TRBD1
CASSDGQGQTDTQYF
TGCGCCAGCAGCGACGGACAGGGTCAGACAGATACGCAGTATTTT
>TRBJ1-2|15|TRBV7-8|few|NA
CASSLAAATGYGYTF
TGTGCCAGCAGCTTAGCAGCCGCCACGGGCTATGGCTACACCTTC
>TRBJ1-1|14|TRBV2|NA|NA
CASSEDRPQEEAFF
TGTGCCAGCAGTGAAGACAGACCCCAGGAGGAAGCCTTCTTT
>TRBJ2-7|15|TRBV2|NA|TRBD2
CASSEGLAGGYEQYF
TGTGCCAGCAGTGAGGGACTAGCGGGGGGGTACGAGCAGTACTTC
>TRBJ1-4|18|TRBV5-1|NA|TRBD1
CASSPWTGGLPTNEKLFF
TGCGCCAGCAGCCCCTGGACAGGGGGCCTTCCAACTAATGAAAAACTGTTTTTT
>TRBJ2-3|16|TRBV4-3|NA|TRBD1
CASSLETGRFTDTQYF
TGCGCCAGCAGCCTCGAGACAGGGCGGTTCACAGATACGCAGTATTTT
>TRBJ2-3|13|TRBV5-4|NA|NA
CASSQGGTDTQYF
TGTGCCAGCAGCCAAGGGGGCACAGATACGCAGTATTTT
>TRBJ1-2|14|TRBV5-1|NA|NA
CASSLIVSGDGYTF
TGCGCCAGCAGCTTGATAGTATCAGGGGATGGCTACACCTTC
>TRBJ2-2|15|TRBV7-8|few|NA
CASSKNLYEDGELFF
TGTGCCAGCAGCAAAAACCTTTATGAGGACGGGGAGCTGTTTTTT
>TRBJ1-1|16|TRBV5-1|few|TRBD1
CASSPDRGDRNTEAFF
TGCGCCAGCAGCCCGGACAGGGGAGATCGGAACACTGAAGCTTTCTTT
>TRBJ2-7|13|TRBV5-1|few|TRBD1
CASSPQGAYEQYF
TGCGCCAGCAGCCCGCAGGGGGCGTACGAGCAGTACTTC
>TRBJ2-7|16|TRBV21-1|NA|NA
CASSDPLAGDSYEQYF
TGTGCCAGCAGCGATCCTCTAGCGGGGGATTCGTACGAGCAGTACTTC
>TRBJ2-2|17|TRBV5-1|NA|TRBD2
CASSFWTSGGAIGELFF
TGCGCCAGCAGCTTTTGGACTAGCGGGGGGGCCATCGGGGAGCTGTTTTTT
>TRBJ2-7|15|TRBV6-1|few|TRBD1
CASSSGTEKIYEQYF
TGTGCCAGCAGTTCCGGGACAGAAAAAATCTACGAGCAGTACTTC
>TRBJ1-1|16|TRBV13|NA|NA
CASSLLQGTWNTEAFF
TGTGCCAGCAGCTTATTACAGGGAACATGGAACACTGAAGCTTTCTTT
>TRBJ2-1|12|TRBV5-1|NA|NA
CASSLNVDEQFF
TGCGCCAGCAGCTTGAACGTAGATGAGCAGTTCTTC
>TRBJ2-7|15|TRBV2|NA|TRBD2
CASSGLAGALYEQYF
TGTGCCAGCTCGGGACTAGCGGGAGCCCTCTACGAGCAGTACTTC
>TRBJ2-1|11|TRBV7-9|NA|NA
CASSSGVEQFF
TGTGCCAGCAGCTCGGGGGTTGAGCAGTTCTTC
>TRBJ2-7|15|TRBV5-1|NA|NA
CASSLGQADTYEQYF
TGCGCCAGCAGCTTGGGACAGGCGGACACGTACGAGCAGTACTTC
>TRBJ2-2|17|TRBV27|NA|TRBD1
CASSSPSTGLRAGELFF
TGTGCCAGCAGTTCCCCATCGACAGGGTTGCGTGCCGGGGAGCTGTTTTTT
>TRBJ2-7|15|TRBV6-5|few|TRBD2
CASSQGLAGVYEQYF
TGTGCCAGCAGCCAAGGACTAGCGGGGGTTTACGAGCAGTACTTC
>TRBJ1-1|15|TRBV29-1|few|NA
CSVEDRGASVTEAFF
TGCAGCGTTGAAGATCGGGGGGCCTCGGTGACTGAAGCTTTCTTT
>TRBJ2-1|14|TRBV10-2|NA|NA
CASQPISRNNEQFF
TGCGCCAGCCAACCCATTTCTAGAAACAATGAGCAGTTCTTC
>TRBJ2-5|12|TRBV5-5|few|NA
CASSPYQETQYF
TGTGCCAGCAGCCCGTACCAAGAGACCCAGTACTTC
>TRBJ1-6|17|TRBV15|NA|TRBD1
CATSRWTGGYENSPLHF
TGTGCCACCAGCAGATGGACAGGGGGCTATGAAAATTCACCCCTCCACTTT
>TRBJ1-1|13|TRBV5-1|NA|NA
CASSLTYSTEAFF
TGCGCCAGCAGCCTTACGTATAGCACTGAAGCTTTCTTT
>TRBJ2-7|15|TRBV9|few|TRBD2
CASSVGGGSFYEQYF
TGTGCCAGCAGCGTAGGCGGGGGTTCCTTCTACGAGCAGTACTTC
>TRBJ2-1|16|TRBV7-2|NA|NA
CASSLVSSSSYNEQFF
TGTGCCAGCAGCTTAGTTAGCTCGAGCTCCTACAATGAGCAGTTCTTC
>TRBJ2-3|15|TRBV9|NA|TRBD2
CASSFLSGGTDTQYF
TGTGCCAGCAGCTTTCTGAGCGGGGGCACAGATACGCAGTATTTT
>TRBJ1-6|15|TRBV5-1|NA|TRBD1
CASSPQGASNSPLHF
TGCGCCAGCAGCCCCCAGGGGGCGAGTAATTCACCCCTCCACTTT